This note documents a single T cell receptor beta chain sequence. This record belongs to a study of blood T cells in healthy people across ages. Isolation recovered at least 6.5 million PBMCs from every sample. Sample-barcoded 5' priming and a J-beta primer mix drove a second PCR of about 7 to 11 cycles. TCRdb analysed the 5' RACE reads with MiXCR anew, one entry per CDR3 protein. The data contain around 780,000 distinct CDR3 sequences, around 24% of them singletons. V lost 3 bases and J 5 bases, leaving 19 bases between the germline ends. This CDR3 region has 15 residues. The germline gives CDR1 GTSNPN, CDR2 SVGIG (reference sequence). The sample also formed part of further work on T cells of mothers and their children.

The chain is built from TRBV30 and TRBJ2-5; TRBD1 might be the D (5 bases). Sequencing was done on a sample of blood. This clonotype was obtained from a boy under 18 in good health. The DNA for the CDR3 is TGTGCCTGGAGCCCGAGCACAGGCTATTTGGAGACCCAGTACTTC. It translates to CAWSPSTGYLETQYF.